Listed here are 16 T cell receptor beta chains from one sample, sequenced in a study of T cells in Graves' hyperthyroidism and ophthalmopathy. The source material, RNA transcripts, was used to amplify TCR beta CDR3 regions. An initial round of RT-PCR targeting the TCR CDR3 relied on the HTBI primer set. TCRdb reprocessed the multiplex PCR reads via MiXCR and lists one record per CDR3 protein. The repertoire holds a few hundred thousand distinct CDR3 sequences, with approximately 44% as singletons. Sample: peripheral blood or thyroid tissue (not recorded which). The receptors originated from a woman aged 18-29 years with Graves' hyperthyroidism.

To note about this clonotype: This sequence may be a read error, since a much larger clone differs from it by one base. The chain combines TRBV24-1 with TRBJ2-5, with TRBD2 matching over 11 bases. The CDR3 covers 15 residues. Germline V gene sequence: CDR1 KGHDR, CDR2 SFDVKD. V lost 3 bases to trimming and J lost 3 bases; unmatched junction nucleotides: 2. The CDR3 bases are TGTGCCACCAGTGATCCGGGACTAGCGGAAGAGACCCAGTACTTC. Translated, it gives CATSDPGLAEETQYF.

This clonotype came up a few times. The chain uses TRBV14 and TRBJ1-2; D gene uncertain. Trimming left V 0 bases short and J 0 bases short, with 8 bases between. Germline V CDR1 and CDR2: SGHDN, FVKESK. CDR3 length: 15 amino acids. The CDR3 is CASSQEGQANYGYTF. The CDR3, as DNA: TGTGCCAGCAGCCAAGAAGGCCAAGCTAACTATGGCTACACCTTC.

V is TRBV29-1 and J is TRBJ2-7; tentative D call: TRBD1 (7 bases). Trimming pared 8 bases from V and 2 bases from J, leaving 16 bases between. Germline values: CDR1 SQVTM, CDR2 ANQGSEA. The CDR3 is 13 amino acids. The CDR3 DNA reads TGCAGCAGTTTGACAGGGAGGACCTACGAGCAGTACTTC. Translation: CSSLTGRTYEQYF.

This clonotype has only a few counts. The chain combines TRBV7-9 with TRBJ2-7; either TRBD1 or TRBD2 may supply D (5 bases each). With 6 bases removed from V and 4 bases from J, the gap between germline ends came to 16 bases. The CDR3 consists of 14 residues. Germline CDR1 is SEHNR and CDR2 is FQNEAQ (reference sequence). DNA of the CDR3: TGTGCCAGCAGTCCGGCGTGGGGGAGTTACGAGCAGTACTTC. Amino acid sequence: CASSPAWGSYEQYF.

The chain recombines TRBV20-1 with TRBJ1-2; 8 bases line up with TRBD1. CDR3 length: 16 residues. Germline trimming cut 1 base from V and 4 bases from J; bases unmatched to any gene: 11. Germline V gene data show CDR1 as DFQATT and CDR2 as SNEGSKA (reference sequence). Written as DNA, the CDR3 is TGCAGTGCTAGAGGACCAAGACTCGACAGGGGCTATGGCTACACCTTC. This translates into CSARGPRLDRGYGYTF.

The CDR3 nucleotides read TGTGCCAGTAGTATAAAGGGGGGAGATCAGCCCCAGCATTTT. It yields the protein CASSIKGGDQPQHF. The chain carries TRBV19 and TRBJ1-5; a weak D match, TRBD1 (6 bases). Trimming removed 2 bases at V and 5 bases at J, with 10 bases between. This CDR3 comprises 14 residues. The germline V gene has CDR1 LNHDA and CDR2 SQIVND (reference sequence).

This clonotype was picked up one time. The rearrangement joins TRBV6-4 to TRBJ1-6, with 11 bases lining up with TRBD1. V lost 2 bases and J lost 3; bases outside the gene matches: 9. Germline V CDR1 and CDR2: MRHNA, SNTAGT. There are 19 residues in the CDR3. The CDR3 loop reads CASSDPRTGGIIYNSPLHF. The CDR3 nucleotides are TGTGCCAGCAGTGACCCCCGGACAGGGGGCATAATCTATAATTCACCCCTCCACTTT.

The chain's CDR3 is CASSARVRDRGYQPQHF. The CDR3 DNA sequence: TGTGCCAGCAGTGCTAGGGTCCGGGACAGGGGTTATCAGCCCCAGCATTTT. V gene TRBV2 combines with J gene TRBJ1-5, with 10 nucleotides matching TRBD1. Germline CDR1 SNHLY, CDR2 FYNNEI. CDR3 size: 17 residues. V dropped 4 bases and J dropped 5; count of bases not matched to a gene: 11.

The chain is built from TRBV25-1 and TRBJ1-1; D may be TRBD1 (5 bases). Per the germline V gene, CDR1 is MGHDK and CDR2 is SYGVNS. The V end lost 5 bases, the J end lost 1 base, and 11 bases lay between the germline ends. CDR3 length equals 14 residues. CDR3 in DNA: TGTGCCAGCAGTAAATCAGGGCAGAACACTGAAGCTTTCTTT. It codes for CASSKSGQNTEAFF. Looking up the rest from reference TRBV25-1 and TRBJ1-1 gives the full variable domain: EADIYQTPRYLVIGTGKKITLECSQTMGHDKMYWYQQDPGMELHLIHYSYGVNSTEKGDLSSESTVSRIRTEHFPLTLESARPSHTSQYLCASSKSGQNTEAFFGQGTRLTVV.

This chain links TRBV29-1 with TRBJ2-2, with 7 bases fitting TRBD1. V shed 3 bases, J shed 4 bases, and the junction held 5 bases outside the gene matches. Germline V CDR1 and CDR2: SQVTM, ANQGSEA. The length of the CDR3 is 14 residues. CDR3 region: CSVDTGVGTGELFF. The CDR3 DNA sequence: TGCAGCGTTGATACAGGGGTTGGCACCGGGGAGCTGTTTTTT.

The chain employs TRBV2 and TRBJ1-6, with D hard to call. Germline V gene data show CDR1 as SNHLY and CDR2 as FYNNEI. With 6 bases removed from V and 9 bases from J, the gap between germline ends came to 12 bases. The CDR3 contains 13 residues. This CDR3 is CASSSDGLSPLHF. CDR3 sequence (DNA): TGTGCCAGCAGCAGTGACGGGCTTTCACCCCTCCACTTT.

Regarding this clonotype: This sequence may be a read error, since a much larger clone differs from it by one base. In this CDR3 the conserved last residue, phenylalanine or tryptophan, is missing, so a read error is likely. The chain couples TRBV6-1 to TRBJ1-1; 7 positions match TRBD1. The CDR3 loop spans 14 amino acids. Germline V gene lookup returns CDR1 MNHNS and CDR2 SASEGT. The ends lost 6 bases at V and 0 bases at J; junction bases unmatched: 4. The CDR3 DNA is TGTGCCAGCAGCGCTGGGACAGTGAACACTGAAGCTTTCTAT. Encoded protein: CASSAGTVNTEAFY.

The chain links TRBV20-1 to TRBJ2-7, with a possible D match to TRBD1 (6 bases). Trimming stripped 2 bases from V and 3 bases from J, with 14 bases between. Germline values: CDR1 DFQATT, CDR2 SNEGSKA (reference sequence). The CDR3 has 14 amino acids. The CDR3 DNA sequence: TGCAGTGCTAGAACCGACAGGACGAACTACGAGCAGTACTTC. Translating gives CSARTDRTNYEQYF.

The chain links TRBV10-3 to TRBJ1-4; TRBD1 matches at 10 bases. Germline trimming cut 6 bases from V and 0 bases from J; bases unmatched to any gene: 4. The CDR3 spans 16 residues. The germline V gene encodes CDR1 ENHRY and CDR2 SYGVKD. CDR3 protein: CAISGQGGTTNEKLFF. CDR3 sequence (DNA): TGTGCCATCAGCGGACAGGGGGGAACAACTAATGAAAAACTGTTTTTT.

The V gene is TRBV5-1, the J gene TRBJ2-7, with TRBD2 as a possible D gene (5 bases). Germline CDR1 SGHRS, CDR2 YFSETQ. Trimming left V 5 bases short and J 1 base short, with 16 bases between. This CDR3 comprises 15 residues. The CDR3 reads CASRKAPDYSYEQYF. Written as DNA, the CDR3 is TGCGCCAGCAGAAAGGCCCCAGACTATTCCTACGAGCAGTACTTC.

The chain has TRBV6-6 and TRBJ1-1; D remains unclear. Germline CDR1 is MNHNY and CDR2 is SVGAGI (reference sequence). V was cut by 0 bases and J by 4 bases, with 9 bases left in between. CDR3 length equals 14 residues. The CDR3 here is CASSYSSIGTEAFF. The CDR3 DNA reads TGTGCCAGCAGTTACTCGTCAATCGGCACTGAAGCTTTCTTT.